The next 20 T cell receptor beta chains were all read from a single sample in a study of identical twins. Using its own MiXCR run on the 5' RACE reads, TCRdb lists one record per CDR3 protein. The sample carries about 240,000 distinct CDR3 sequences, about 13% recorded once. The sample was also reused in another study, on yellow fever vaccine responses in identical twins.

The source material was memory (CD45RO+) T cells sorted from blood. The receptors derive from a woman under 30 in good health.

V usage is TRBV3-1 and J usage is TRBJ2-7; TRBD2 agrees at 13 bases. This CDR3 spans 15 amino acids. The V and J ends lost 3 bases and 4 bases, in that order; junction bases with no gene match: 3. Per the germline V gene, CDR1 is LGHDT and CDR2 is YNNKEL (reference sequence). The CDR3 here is CASSHPTSGGYEQYF. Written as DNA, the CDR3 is TGTGCCAGCAGCCACCCGACTAGCGGGGGGTACGAGCAGTACTTC.

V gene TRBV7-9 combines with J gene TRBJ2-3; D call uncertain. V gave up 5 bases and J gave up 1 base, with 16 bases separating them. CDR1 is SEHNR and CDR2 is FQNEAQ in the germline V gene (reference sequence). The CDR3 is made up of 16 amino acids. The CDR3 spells CASSPVFEFRTDTQYF. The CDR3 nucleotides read TGTGCCAGCAGCCCAGTTTTTGAGTTCCGCACAGATACGCAGTATTTT. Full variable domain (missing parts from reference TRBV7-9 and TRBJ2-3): DTGVSQNPRHKITKRGQNVTFRCDPISEHNRLYWYRQTLGQGPEFLTYFQNEAQLEKSRLLSDRFSAERPKGSFSTLEIQRTEQGDSAMYLCASSPVFEFRTDTQYFGPGTRLTVL.

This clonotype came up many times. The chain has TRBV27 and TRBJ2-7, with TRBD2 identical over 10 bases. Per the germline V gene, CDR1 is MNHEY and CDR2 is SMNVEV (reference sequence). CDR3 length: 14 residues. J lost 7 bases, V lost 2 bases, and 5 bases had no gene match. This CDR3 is CASSLKAGGEEQYF. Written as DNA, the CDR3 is TGTGCCAGCAGTTTAAAAGCGGGGGGGGAAGAGCAGTACTTC.

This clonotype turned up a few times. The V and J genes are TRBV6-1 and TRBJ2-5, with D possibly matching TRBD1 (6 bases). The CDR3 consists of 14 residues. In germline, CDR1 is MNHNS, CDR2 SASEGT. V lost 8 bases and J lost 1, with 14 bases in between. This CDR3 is CASGKGQLQETQYF. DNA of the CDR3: TGTGCCAGCGGGAAAGGACAGCTCCAAGAGACCCAGTACTTC.

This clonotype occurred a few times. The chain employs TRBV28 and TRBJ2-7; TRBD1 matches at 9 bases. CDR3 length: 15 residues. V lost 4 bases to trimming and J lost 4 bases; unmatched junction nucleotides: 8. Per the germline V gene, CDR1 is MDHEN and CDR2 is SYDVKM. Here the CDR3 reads CASSSTGTGRYEQYF. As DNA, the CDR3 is TGTGCCAGCAGTTCCACCGGGACAGGGCGGTACGAGCAGTACTTC.

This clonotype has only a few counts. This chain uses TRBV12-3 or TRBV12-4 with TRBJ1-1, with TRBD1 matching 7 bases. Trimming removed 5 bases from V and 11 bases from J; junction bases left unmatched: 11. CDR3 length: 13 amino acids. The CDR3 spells CASSLRQGVYAFF. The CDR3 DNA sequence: TGTGCCAGCAGTCTTCGACAGGGTGTGTATGCTTTCTTT.

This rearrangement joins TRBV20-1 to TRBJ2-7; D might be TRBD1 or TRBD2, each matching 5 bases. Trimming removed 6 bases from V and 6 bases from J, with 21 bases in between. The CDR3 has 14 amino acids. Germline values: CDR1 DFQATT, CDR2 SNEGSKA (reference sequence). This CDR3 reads CSASWSQGPSEQYF. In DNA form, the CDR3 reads TGCAGTGCCTCCTGGTCGCAGGGACCCTCCGAGCAGTACTTC.

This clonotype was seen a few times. The CDR3 spells CASSQERQGAEHTDTQYF. The CDR3 DNA reads as TGTGCCAGCAGCCAAGAGAGACAGGGGGCGGAACACACAGATACGCAGTATTTT. V gene TRBV3-1 combines with J gene TRBJ2-3; TRBD1 aligns across 10 bases. This CDR3 has 18 amino acids. Trimming removed 0 bases from V and 2 bases from J; junction bases left unmatched: 8. Germline V lookup: CDR1 LGHDT, CDR2 YNNKEL (reference sequence).

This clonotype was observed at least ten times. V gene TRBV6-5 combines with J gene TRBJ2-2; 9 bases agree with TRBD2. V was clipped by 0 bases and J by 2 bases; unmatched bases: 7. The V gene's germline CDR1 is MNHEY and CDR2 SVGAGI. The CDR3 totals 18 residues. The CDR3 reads CASSYSRGSGSNTGELFF. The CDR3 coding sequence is TGTGCCAGCAGTTACTCGCGGGGTAGCGGGAGCAACACCGGGGAGCTGTTTTTT.

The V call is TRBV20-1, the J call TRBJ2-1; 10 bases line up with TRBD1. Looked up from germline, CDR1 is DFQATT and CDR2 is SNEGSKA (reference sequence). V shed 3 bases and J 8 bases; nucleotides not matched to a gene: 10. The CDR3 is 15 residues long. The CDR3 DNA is TGCAGTGCTAGTTTGGGACAGGGGAACTTGGATGAGCAGTTCTTC. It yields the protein CSASLGQGNLDEQFF.

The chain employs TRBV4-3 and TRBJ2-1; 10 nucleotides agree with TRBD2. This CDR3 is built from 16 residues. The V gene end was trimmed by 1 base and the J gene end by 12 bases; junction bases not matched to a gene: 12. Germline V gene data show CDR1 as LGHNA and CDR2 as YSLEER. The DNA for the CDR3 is TGCGCCAGCAGCCAAGGAGTACTAGCGGGGATGATGGGGCAGTTCTTC. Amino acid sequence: CASSQGVLAGMMGQFF.

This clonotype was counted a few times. The CDR3 loop reads CASSGGGLPPGELFF. DNA for the CDR3: TGTGCCAGCAGCGGGGGGGGTTTGCCCCCCGGGGAGCTGTTTTTT. The gene calls are TRBV9 and TRBJ2-2, with 7 bases aligning to TRBD2. The CDR3 contains 15 residues. Unmatched junction bases numbered 8, after V lost 3 bases and J lost 6 bases. Germline assignment: CDR1 SGDLS and CDR2 YYNGEE.

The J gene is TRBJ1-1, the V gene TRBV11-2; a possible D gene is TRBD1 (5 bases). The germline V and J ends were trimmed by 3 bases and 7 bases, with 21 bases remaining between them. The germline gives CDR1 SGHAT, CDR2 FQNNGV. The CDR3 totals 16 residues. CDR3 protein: CASSFKGTPSAFEAFF. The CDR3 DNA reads TGTGCCAGCAGCTTCAAGGGGACGCCTTCGGCCTTTGAAGCTTTCTTT.

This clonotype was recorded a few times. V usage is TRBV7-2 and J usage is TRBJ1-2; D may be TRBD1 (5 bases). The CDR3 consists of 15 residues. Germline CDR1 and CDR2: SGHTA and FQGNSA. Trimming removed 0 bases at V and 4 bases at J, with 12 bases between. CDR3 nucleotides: TGTGCCAGCAGCTTAGCGAGCCAGGGTGGCTATGGCTACACCTTC. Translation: CASSLASQGGYGYTF.

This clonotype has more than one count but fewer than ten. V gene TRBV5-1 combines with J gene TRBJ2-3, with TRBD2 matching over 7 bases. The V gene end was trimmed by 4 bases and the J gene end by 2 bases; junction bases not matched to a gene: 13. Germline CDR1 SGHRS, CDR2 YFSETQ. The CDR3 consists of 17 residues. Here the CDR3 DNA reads TGCGCCAGCAGCGCGGCGGCGCGAAGCGGGATCACAGATACGCAGTATTTT. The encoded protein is CASSAAARSGITDTQYF.

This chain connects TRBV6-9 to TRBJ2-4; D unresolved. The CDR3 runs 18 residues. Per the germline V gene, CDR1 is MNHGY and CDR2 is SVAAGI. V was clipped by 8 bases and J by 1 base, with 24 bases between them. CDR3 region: CASLLRRKGLGAKNIQYF. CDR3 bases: TGTGCCAGCCTCCTAAGAAGAAAGGGCCTGGGGGCCAAAAACATTCAGTACTTC.

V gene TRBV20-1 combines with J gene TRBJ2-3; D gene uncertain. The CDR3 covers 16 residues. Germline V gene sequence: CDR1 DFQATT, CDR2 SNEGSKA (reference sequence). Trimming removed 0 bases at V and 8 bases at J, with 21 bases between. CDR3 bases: TGCAGTGCTAGAGATACAAGGAAAAGCACAGATGGTACGCAGTATTTT. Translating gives CSARDTRKSTDGTQYF.

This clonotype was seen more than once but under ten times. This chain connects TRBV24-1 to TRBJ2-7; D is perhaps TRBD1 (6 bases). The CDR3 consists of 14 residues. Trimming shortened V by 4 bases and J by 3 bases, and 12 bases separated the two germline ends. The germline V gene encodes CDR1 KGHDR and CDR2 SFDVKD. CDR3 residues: CATSDSDRFYEQYF. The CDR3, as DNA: TGTGCCACCAGTGACTCAGACAGGTTCTACGAGCAGTACTTC.

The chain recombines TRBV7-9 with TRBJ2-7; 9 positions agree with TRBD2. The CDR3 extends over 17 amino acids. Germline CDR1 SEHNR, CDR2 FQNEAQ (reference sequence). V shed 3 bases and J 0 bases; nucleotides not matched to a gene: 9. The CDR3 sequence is CASSFPSGTRISYEQYF. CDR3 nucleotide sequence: TGTGCCAGCAGCTTTCCTAGCGGGACTCGAATCTCCTACGAGCAGTACTTC.

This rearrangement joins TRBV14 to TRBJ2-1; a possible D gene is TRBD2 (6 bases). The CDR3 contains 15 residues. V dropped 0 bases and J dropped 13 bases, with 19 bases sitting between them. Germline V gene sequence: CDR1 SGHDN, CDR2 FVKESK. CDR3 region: CASSQESGERTIQFF. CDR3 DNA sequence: TGTGCCAGCAGCCAAGAGAGCGGAGAGCGGACTATCCAGTTCTTC.